The source of this T cell receptor beta chain is a study of shared clonotypes between healthy human individuals. Study findings and constraints: Among the subsets, naive ones generally showed larger estimated richness than memory ones. Sharing across four donors was highest in naive CD4 (roughly 5%) and lowest in memory CD8 (0.4%). An effect of sequencing depth on clonotype sharing among donors was expected.

Assay used: immunoSEQ multiplex PCR; TCRdb lists only in-frame clones, some missing. Among approximately 2.5 million clones, roughly 92% were seen once, and the ten largest hold more than 0.12%. Trimming shortened V by 5 bases and J by 0 bases, and 10 bases separated the two germline ends. The CDR3 covers 14 residues. Germline V gene lookup returns CDR1 SEHNR and CDR2 FQNEAQ (reference sequence). Concerning this clone itself: The antigen remains undetermined.

The V call is TRBV7-9, the J call TRBJ1-2; D may be TRBD1 (5 bases). Sequences were obtained from naive CD4+ T cells sorted from blood. Subset here: CD45RA+ positively selected. The source of this sequence is a man aged 18 to 35 in good health. CDR3 nucleotides: TGTGCCAGCAGCCCGGGACGGGCTAACTATGGCTACACCTTC. Protein product: CASSPGRANYGYTF.